Each of the 17 T cell receptor beta chains below was sequenced from the same sample in a study of cytomegalovirus exposure and HLA in healthy donors (dated 2017 in TCRdb). Library preparation employed the immunoSEQ multiplex PCR assay. For the multiplex PCR, a mixture combining 60 forward primers for TCR Vbeta segments and 13 reverse primers for TCR Jbeta segments was used. Imported from immuneACCESS, the table was reduced by TCRdb to in-frame sequences with V and J called. These copies leave out some clones; in studies compared against another copy, an unresolved V gene accounts for under half, and the cause of the remainder is not known. Within this sample are around 98,000 clones, with 75% to 80% of them counted one time only. The ten most abundant clones make up roughly 3.8% of the sample. The sample taken for sequencing was PBMCs. These receptors all stem from a middle-aged woman in good health and CMV-seronegative.

The sample holds a few counts of this clone. This rearrangement joins TRBV5-4 to TRBJ1-2; perhaps TRBD1 as D (5 bases). Per germline, CDR1 SGHNT and CDR2 YYREEE (reference sequence). This CDR3 contains 14 residues. Trimming took 0 bases from V and 6 from J, leaving 12 bases between them. The CDR3 loop is CASSLVFREDGYTF. CDR3 sequence (DNA): TGTGCCAGCAGCTTGGTGTTCAGGGAGGATGGCTACACCTTC.

J is TRBJ2-7 and V is TRBV27; TRBD2 matches 7 bases. Germline V gives CDR1 MNHEY, CDR2 SMNVEV (reference sequence). CDR3 length: 13 residues. V was pared by 3 bases and J by 5 bases, with 4 bases of the junction left unmatched. CDR3 protein: CASSFRGRNEQYF. CDR3 DNA: TGTGCCAGCAGTTTTCGCGGGAGAAACGAGCAGTACTTC.

CDR3 bases: TGTGCCAGCAGCTATCGGTTGGCGGGAATGGCGTACGAGCAGTACTTC. Residues: CASSYRLAGMAYEQYF. V is TRBV7-2 and J is TRBJ2-7; TRBD2 might be the D (6 bases). Germline CDR1 and CDR2: SGHTA and FQGNSA. V shed 4 bases and J shed 4 bases, with 20 bases lying between them. This CDR3 region has 16 residues.

The V gene is TRBV25-1, the J gene TRBJ1-2, with D uncertain. The CDR3 is made up of 15 amino acids. The germline CDR1 and CDR2 sequences are MGHDK and SYGVNS. V lost 2 bases to trimming and J lost 4 bases, with 14 bases between them. The CDR3 loop reads CASSEAGGVVYGYTF. CDR3 sequence (DNA): TGTGCCAGCAGTGAAGCGGGTGGGGTGGTCTATGGCTACACCTTC.

This clone was seen once. V usage is TRBV4-1 and J usage is TRBJ2-2, with 9 bases matching TRBD1. Germline V gene data show CDR1 as MGHRA and CDR2 as YSYEKL. Trimming removed 4 bases from V and 6 bases from J; junction bases left unmatched: 21. This CDR3 has 20 residues. The CDR3 is CASSRKRQGGTKPVPGELFF. CDR3 nucleotide sequence: TGCGCCAGCAGCCGCAAAAGACAGGGGGGGACCAAACCTGTACCCGGGGAGCTGTTTTTT.

This clone was seen only once. This chain links TRBV25-1 with TRBJ1-3; D gene unclear. Germline CDR1 MGHDK, CDR2 SYGVNS. The CDR3 is 15 amino acids. Between the trimmed V and J ends, which lost 6 bases and 2 bases, there was a span of 14 bases. This CDR3 is CASSPGWLAGNTIYF. CDR3 nucleotides: TGTGCCAGCAGCCCGGGGTGGCTCGCTGGAAACACCATATATTTT. Together with reference TRBV25-1 and TRBJ1-3, the CDR3 gives the full variable domain: EADIYQTPRYLVIGTGKKITLECSQTMGHDKMYWYQQDPGMELHLIHYSYGVNSTEKGDLSSESTVSRIRTEHFPLTLESARPSHTSQYLCASSPGWLAGNTIYFGEGSWLTVV.

The genes are TRBV9 and TRBJ2-5, with 8 bases that match TRBD2. Germline V CDR1 and CDR2: SGDLS, YYNGEE. This CDR3 has 16 amino acids. With 0 bases clipped from V and 5 bases from J, the junction kept 9 bases outside the gene matches. The CDR3 DNA reads TGTGCCAGCAGCGTAGAATCGGGGGGGCCTTGGGAGACCCAGTACTTC. Amino acids: CASSVESGGPWETQYF.

The CDR3 sequence: CAWGRPLRGGRTDTQYF. CDR3 in DNA: TGTGCCTGGGGGAGACCCTTGCGGGGGGGCCGTACAGATACGCAGTATTTT. The chain couples TRBV30 to TRBJ2-3, with TRBD2 matching over 9 bases. The CDR3 sequence is 17 residues long. Germline V gene lookup returns CDR1 GTSNPN and CDR2 SVGIG (reference sequence). V gave up 5 bases and J gave up 3 bases; unmatched junction bases: 15.

J is TRBJ2-5 and V is TRBV6-5; 9 bases fit TRBD1. Germline CDR1 reads MNHEY; CDR2 reads SVGAGI. V dropped 5 bases and J dropped 3; count of bases not matched to a gene: 7. The CDR3 is made up of 15 amino acids. CDR3 DNA: TGTGCCAGCAGTGTGACCGGGACAGGGAAAGAGACCCAGTACTTC. Amino acid sequence: CASSVTGTGKETQYF.

The chain has TRBV5-1 and TRBJ2-1; 7 positions agree with TRBD1. The CDR3 length is 15 residues. The V segment lost 0 bases and the J segment 9 bases; nucleotides outside the gene matches: 9. In germline, CDR1 is SGHRS, CDR2 YFSETQ. Here the CDR3 DNA reads TGCGCCAGCAGCTTGGCCAATAAGGGGGCCGGTGAGCAGTTCTTC. It codes for CASSLANKGAGEQFF.

The chain joins TRBV6-5 to TRBJ2-7; D is perhaps TRBD1 (6 bases). This CDR3 contains 15 residues. Per the germline V gene, CDR1 is MNHEY and CDR2 is SVGAGI. The V and J ends lost 5 bases and 3 bases respectively, with 17 bases between them. CDR3 in DNA: TGTGCCAGCAGTACCCAGGGGACCCTCGTCTACGAGCAGTACTTC. This translates into CASSTQGTLVYEQYF.

This chain uses TRBV19 with TRBJ1-5, with 8 bases aligning to TRBD1. The CDR3 is 14 residues long. The V gene end was trimmed by 8 bases and the J gene end by 7 bases; junction bases not matched to a gene: 10. Germline CDR1 is LNHDA and CDR2 is SQIVND (reference sequence). CDR3 loop: CASSSRGRGQPQHF. In DNA, the CDR3 is TGTGCCAGTTCTTCCAGGGGGCGAGGACAGCCCCAGCATTTT.

V and J are TRBV6-5 and TRBJ2-5; 7 bases line up with TRBD1. CDR1 and CDR2 (germline): MNHEY, SVGAGI. J gave up 4 bases and V 6 bases, and 8 bases lay outside the gene matches. This CDR3 has 14 residues. The CDR3 is CASSPRTGRETQYF. The CDR3 DNA sequence: TGTGCCAGCAGCCCCCGGACAGGCCGAGAGACCCAGTACTTC.

Notes on this clone: The missing conserved phenylalanine or tryptophan at the end of this CDR3 makes a read error likely. This chain links TRBV18 with TRBJ2-7, with TRBD1 matching 10 bases. V dropped 4 bases and J dropped 5; count of bases not matched to a gene: 5. Germline V gene data show CDR1 as KGHSH and CDR2 as LQKENI. The CDR3 consists of 14 residues. This chain's CDR3 is CASSQDRGWDEQYS. CDR3 coding DNA: TGTGCCAGCTCACAGGACAGGGGGTGGGACGAGCAGTACTCC.

The genes are TRBV5-1 and TRBJ2-2, with TRBD2 identical over 13 bases. J lost 3 bases, V lost 3 bases, and 11 bases had no gene match. The germline V gene encodes CDR1 SGHRS and CDR2 YFSETQ. CDR3 size: 19 residues. The CDR3 sequence is CASSSGLAGERGYTGELFF. CDR3 coding DNA: TGCGCCAGCAGCTCCGGACTAGCGGGGGAGAGAGGGTACACCGGGGAGCTGTTTTTT.

The chain couples TRBV5-5 to TRBJ1-4; no firm D call. This CDR3 region has 13 residues. V was cut by 5 bases and J by 8 bases, with 13 bases left in between. Looked up from germline, CDR1 is SGHKS and CDR2 is YYEKEE (reference sequence). The CDR3 DNA follows: TGTGCCAGCAGTGGCCGGGGAGCGGAAAAACTGTTTTTT. Translated: CASSGRGAEKLFF. The variable domain in full, with the rest retrieved from reference TRBV5-5 and TRBJ1-4, is DAGVTQSPTHLIKTRGQQVTLRCSPISGHKSVSWYQQVLGQGPQFIFQYYEKEERGRGNFPDRFSARQFPNYSSELNVNALLLGDSALYLCASSGRGAEKLFFGSGTQLSVL.

The CDR3 spells CASSSRGTGRETQYF. The CDR3 DNA reads as TGTGCCAGCAGCTCCCGAGGGACAGGGAGAGAGACCCAGTACTTC. This chain uses TRBV7-9 with TRBJ2-5, with 9 bases aligning to TRBD1. V trimming: 4 bases; J trimming: 4 bases; junction bases outside the gene matches: 7. The germline V gene encodes CDR1 SEHNR and CDR2 FQNEAQ (reference sequence). CDR3 length equals 15 residues. Supplemented by reference TRBV7-9 and TRBJ2-5, the full variable domain reads DTGVSQNPRHKITKRGQNVTFRCDPISEHNRLYWYRQTLGQGPEFLTYFQNEAQLEKSRLLSDRFSAERPKGSFSTLEIQRTEQGDSAMYLCASSSRGTGRETQYFGPGTRLLVL.